These 11 T cell receptor beta chains were sequenced from one sample in a study of T cell changes during pregnancy in multiple sclerosis. Here immunoSEQ multiplex PCR was the method, and the copy in TCRdb shows in-frame clones only, minus some. The sample has tens of thousands of clones; 90% are singletons. This sample comprised peripheral blood, obtained in the first trimester of pregnancy. These receptor sequences come from a female donor in good health, enrolled as a control in a pregnancy study.

This clone was picked up one time. The CDR3 sequence: CAGQGDNSPLHF. Here the CDR3 DNA reads TGTGCCGGACAGGGGGATAATTCACCCCTCCACTTT. The V gene is TRBV30, the J gene TRBJ1-6; 10 bases fit TRBD1. Per the germline V gene, CDR1 is GTSNPN and CDR2 is SVGIG (reference sequence). The V and J ends lost 8 bases and 5 bases, in that order; junction bases with no gene match: 0. CDR3 length: 12 residues.

The rearrangement uses TRBV19 and TRBJ1-2; 7 positions agree with TRBD1. CDR3 length: 13 amino acids. Trimming removed 6 bases from V and 3 bases from J; junction bases left unmatched: 4. The germline V gene encodes CDR1 LNHDA and CDR2 SQIVND (reference sequence). CDR3 coding DNA: TGTGCCAGTAGGCGACAGGGTCACTATGGCTACACCTTC. Protein: CASRRQGHYGYTF.

The chain recombines TRBV5-6 with TRBJ2-2; TRBD1 matches at 8 bases. The CDR3 consists of 16 residues. CDR1 and CDR2 (germline): SGHDT, YYEEEE. V shed 0 bases and J 7 bases; nucleotides not matched to a gene: 8. The chain's CDR3 is CASSLGGRGHGGELFF. CDR3 sequence (DNA): TGTGCCAGCAGCTTGGGAGGCAGGGGGCATGGCGGGGAGCTGTTTTTT.

This clone was counted once. The V and J genes are TRBV11-3 and TRBJ2-7; the D is unclear. CDR1 and CDR2 from the germline V gene are SGHNT and YENEEA. Trimming shortened V by 0 bases and J by 1 base, and 7 bases separated the two germline ends. The CDR3 length is 14 residues. CDR3 region: CASSLDSSSYEQYF. CDR3 coding DNA: TGTGCCAGCAGCTTAGATTCGAGTTCCTACGAGCAGTACTTC. Full variable domain (rest looked up from reference TRBV11-3 and TRBJ2-7): EAGVVQSPRYKIIEKKQPVAFWCNPISGHNTLYWYLQNLGQGPELLIRYENEEAVDDSQLPKDRFSAERLKGVDSTLKIQPAELGDSAVYLCASSLDSSSYEQYFGPGTRLTVT.

The chain joins TRBV5-4 to TRBJ2-7, with 11 bases that match TRBD2. The trim removed 5 bases at V and 1 base at J, leaving 5 bases unmatched. Germline V gives CDR1 SGHNT, CDR2 YYREEE (reference sequence). The length of the CDR3 is 15 residues. The CDR3 reads CASSTGTSGSYEQYF. The CDR3 coding sequence is TGTGCCAGCAGTACCGGGACTAGCGGTTCCTACGAGCAGTACTTC. Using reference TRBV5-4 and TRBJ2-7 for the parts outside the CDR3, the full variable domain is ETGVTQSPTHLIKTRGQQVTLRCSSQSGHNTVSWYQQALGQGPQFIFQYYREEENGRGNFPPRFSGLQFPNYSSELNVNALELDDSALYLCASSTGTSGSYEQYFGPGTRLTVT.

This chain connects TRBV4-3 to TRBJ2-7; D might be TRBD2 (6 bases). Germline values: CDR1 LGHNA, CDR2 YSLEER. CDR3 length: 15 residues. V was clipped by 0 bases and J by 2 bases, with 11 bases between them. In DNA form, the CDR3 reads TGCGCCAGCAGCCAAGATAATAGCGGAACCTACGAGCAGTACTTC. Protein sequence: CASSQDNSGTYEQYF.

The sample holds a few counts of this clone. V and J are TRBV30 and TRBJ1-1; no reliable D call. CDR3 size: 13 residues. V lost 1 base to trimming and J lost 1 base, with 7 bases between them. Germline V gene sequence: CDR1 GTSNPN, CDR2 SVGIG (reference sequence). CDR3 protein: CAWSARENTEAFF. As DNA, the CDR3 is TGTGCCTGGAGTGCTCGGGAGAACACTGAAGCTTTCTTT.

This clone was detected once. The CDR3 region is CASSRGGHETQYF. In DNA form, the CDR3 reads TGTGCCAGCAGCCGGGGGGGCCACGAGACCCAGTACTTC. The chain combines TRBV7-9 with TRBJ2-5; 8 bases agree with TRBD2. The CDR3 contains 13 residues. J gave up 5 bases and V 5 bases, and 4 bases lay outside the gene matches. Germline CDR1 reads SEHNR; CDR2 reads FQNEAQ (reference sequence).

The V and J genes are TRBV19 and TRBJ1-5, with 9 bases fitting TRBD1. V lost 4 bases, J lost 2 bases, and 0 bases stayed unmatched. The CDR3 is 14 amino acids. Germline CDR1 is LNHDA and CDR2 is SQIVND (reference sequence). CDR3 loop: CASSRTGGNQPQHF. The CDR3 DNA reads as TGTGCCAGTAGTAGGACAGGGGGCAATCAGCCCCAGCATTTT.

The rearrangement joins TRBV11-2 to TRBJ2-3, with 9 positions matching TRBD2. CDR1 and CDR2 from the germline V gene are SGHAT and FQNNGV. The V and J ends lost 5 bases and 4 bases, in that order; junction bases with no gene match: 10. This CDR3 region has 16 residues. CDR3 nucleotide sequence: TGTGCCAGCAGCCAGTATAGCGGGGGATCGGCAGATACGCAGTATTTT. It is translated as CASSQYSGGSADTQYF.

The V and J genes are TRBV6-5 and TRBJ1-2; TRBD1 might be the D (5 bases). Germline V gives CDR1 MNHEY, CDR2 SVGAGI. V was cut by 4 bases and J by 7 bases, with 10 bases left in between. The CDR3 covers 12 residues. The CDR3 loop is CASSLGRGGYTF. CDR3 bases: TGTGCCAGCAGTTTGGGAAGGGGTGGCTACACCTTC.